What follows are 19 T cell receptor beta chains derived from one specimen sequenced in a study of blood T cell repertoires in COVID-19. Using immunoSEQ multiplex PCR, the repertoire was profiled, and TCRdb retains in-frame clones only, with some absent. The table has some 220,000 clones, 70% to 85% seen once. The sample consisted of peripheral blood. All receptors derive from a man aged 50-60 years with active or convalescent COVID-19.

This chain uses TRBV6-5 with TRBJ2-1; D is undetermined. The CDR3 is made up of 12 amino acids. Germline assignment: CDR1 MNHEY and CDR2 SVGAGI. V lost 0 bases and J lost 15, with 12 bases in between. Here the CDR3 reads CASSYSIGFRFF. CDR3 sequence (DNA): TGTGCCAGCAGTTACTCGATCGGGTTTAGGTTCTTC.

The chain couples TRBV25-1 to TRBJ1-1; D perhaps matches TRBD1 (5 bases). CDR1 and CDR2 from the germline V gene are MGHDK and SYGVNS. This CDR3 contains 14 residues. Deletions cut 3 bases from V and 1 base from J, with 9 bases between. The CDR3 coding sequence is TGTGCCAGCAGTGAGCTCACAGGGAACACTGAAGCTTTCTTT. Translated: CASSELTGNTEAFF.

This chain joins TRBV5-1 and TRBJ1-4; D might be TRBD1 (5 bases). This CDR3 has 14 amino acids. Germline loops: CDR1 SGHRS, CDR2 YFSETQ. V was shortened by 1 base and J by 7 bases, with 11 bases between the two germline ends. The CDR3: CASSLLQGGEKLFF. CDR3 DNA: TGCGCCAGCAGCTTGCTTCAGGGCGGTGAAAAACTGTTTTTT.

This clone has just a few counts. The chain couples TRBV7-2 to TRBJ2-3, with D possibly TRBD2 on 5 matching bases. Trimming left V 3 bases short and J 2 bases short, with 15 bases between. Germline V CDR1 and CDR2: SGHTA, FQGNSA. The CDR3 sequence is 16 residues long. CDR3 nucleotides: TGTGCCAGCAGCTTGGGGAGCGGAGGAGTCACAGATACGCAGTATTTT. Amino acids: CASSLGSGGVTDTQYF.

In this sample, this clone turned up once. The CDR3 is CASSDRVREKLFF. The CDR3 DNA follows: TGTGCCAGTTCAGACAGGGTGCGTGAAAAACTGTTTTTT. The chain links TRBV19 to TRBJ1-4; 7 nucleotides match TRBD1. J lost 7 bases, V lost 8 bases, and 7 bases had no gene match. The CDR3 has 13 amino acids. Germline loops: CDR1 LNHDA, CDR2 SQIVND (reference sequence).

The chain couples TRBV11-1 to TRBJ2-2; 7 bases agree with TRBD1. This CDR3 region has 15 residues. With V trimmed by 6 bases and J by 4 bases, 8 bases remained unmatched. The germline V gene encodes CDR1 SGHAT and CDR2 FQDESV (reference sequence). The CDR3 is CASSTTGPPTGELFF. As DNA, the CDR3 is TGTGCCAGCAGTACGACAGGGCCCCCCACCGGGGAGCTGTTTTTT.

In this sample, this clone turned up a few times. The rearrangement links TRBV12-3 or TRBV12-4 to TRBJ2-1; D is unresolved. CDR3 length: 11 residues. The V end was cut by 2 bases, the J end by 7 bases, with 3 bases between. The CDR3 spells CASSLLNEQFF. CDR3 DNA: TGTGCCAGCAGTTTACTAAATGAGCAGTTCTTC.

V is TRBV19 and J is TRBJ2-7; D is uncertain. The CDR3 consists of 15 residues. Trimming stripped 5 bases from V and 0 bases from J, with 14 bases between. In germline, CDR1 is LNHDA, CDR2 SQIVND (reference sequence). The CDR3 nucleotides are TGTGCCAGTAGTGAAGGTCTGGGCCGCTCCTACGAGCAGTACTTC. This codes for CASSEGLGRSYEQYF.

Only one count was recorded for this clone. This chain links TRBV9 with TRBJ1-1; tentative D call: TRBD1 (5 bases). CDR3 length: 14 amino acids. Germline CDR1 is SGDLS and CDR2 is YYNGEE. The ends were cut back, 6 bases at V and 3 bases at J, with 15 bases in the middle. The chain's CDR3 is CASTPGGYDTEAFF. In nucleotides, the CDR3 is TGTGCCAGCACCCCCGGGGGGTACGACACTGAAGCTTTCTTT.

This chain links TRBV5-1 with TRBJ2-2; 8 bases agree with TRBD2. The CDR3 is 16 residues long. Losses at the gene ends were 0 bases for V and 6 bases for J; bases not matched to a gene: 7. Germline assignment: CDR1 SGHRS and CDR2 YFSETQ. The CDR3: CASSLAEVLAAGELFF. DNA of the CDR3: TGCGCCAGCAGCTTGGCCGAGGTACTAGCGGCCGGGGAGCTGTTTTTT.

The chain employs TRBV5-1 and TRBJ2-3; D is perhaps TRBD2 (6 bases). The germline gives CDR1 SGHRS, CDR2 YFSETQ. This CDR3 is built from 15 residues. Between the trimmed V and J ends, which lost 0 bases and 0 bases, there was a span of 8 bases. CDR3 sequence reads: CASSLDGGSTDTQYF. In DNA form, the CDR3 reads TGCGCCAGCAGCTTGGATGGGGGGAGCACAGATACGCAGTATTTT.

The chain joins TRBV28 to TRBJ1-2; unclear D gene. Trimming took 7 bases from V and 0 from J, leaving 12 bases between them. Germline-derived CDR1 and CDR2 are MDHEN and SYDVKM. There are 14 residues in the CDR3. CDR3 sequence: CASTLDGTNYGYTF. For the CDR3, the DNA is TGTGCCAGCACTTTGGACGGGACTAACTATGGCTACACCTTC.

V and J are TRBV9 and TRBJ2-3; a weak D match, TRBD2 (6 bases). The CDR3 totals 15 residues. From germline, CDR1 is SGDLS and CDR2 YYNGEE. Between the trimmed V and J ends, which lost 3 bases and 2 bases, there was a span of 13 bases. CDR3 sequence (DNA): TGTGCCAGCAGCGCCCCGGGACTTACCACAGATACGCAGTATTTT. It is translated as CASSAPGLTTDTQYF.

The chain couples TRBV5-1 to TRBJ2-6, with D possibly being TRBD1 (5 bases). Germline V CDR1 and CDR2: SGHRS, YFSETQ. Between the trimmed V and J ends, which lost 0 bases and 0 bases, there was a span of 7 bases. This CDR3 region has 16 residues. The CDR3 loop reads CASSLGQFSGANVLTF. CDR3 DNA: TGCGCCAGCAGCTTGGGACAGTTCTCTGGGGCCAACGTCCTGACTTTC.

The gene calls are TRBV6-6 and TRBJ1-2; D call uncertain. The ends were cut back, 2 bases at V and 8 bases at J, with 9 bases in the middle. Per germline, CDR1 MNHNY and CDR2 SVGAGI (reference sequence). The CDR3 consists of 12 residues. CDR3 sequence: CASSYVSRGYTF. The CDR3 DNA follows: TGTGCCAGCAGTTACGTTTCCCGGGGCTACACCTTC.

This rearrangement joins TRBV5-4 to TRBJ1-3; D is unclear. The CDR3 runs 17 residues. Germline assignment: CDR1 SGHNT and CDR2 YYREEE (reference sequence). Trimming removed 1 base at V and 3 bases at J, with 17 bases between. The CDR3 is CASSLSPREGVGNTIYF. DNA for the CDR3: TGTGCCAGCAGCTTGAGCCCTCGGGAGGGCGTTGGAAACACCATATATTTT.

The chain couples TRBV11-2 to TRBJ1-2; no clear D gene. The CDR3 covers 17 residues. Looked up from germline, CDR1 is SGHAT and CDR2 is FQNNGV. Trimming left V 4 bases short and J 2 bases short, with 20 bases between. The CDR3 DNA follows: TGTGCCAGCAGCTCGGCGGGTAAGCAAGGATTGAACTATGGCTACACCTTC. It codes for CASSSAGKQGLNYGYTF. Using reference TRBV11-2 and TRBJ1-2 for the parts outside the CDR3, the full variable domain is EAGVAQSPRYKIIEKRQSVAFWCNPISGHATLYWYQQILGQGPKLLIQFQNNGVVDDSQLPKDRFSAERLKGVDSTLKIQPAKLEDSAVYLCASSSAGKQGLNYGYTFGSGTRLTVV.

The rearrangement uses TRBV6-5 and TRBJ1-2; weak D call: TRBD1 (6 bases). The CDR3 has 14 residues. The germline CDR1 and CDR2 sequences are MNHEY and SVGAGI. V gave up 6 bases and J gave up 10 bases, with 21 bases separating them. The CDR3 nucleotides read TGTGCCAGCAGGACCACAGGGCTCTCGGGTTCCTACACCTTC. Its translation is CASRTTGLSGSYTF.

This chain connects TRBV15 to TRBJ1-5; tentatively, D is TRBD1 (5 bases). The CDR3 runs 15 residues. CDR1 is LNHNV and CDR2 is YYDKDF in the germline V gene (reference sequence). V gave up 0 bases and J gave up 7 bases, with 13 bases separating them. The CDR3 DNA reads TGTGCCACCAGCAGAGAGTCCAGGGTCCACCAGCCCCAGCATTTT. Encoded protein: CATSRESRVHQPQHF.